The clone carrying this T cell receptor (beta chain) turned up a few times. No antigen is known for it. This sample stems from a study of T cells after yellow fever vaccination. Study-level findings and limits: In post-booster samples, most primary-vaccination clones reappeared (about 95% CD4, 75% to 90% CD8).

TCRdb reanalysed the 5' RACE reads using MiXCR and keeps one entry per CDR3 protein. This sample carries around 610,000 distinct CDR3 sequences, approximately 13% of them seen once, and the ten largest clones take about 14%. V was cut by 5 bases and J by 5 bases, with 19 bases left in between. Per germline, CDR1 SGHRS and CDR2 YFSETQ. The CDR3 length is 16 residues. The gene calls are TRBV5-1 and TRBJ2-2; a possible D gene is TRBD2 (5 bases). Sequenced here: PBMCs, sampled on the day of the yellow fever booster vaccination. This TCR was sampled from a young man who received the YFV17D yellow fever vaccine. The chain's CDR3 is CASSAIPGSRTGELFF. The CDR3 nucleotides read TGCGCCAGCAGTGCCATCCCGGGATCTCGAACCGGGGAGCTGTTTTTT. The full variable domain, rest sourced from reference TRBV5-1 and TRBJ2-2, is KAGVTQTPRYLIKTRGQQVTLSCSPISGHRSVSWYQQTPGQGLQFLFEYFSETQRNKGNFPGRFSGRQFSNSRSEMNVSTLELGDSALYLCASSAIPGSRTGELFFGEGSRLTVL.